What follows describes a single TCR beta chain. In the study's own analysis: Nucleated cell number was recorded as an estimate derived from reference gene primer amplification. TCRdb's table, derived via immunoSEQ multiplex PCR, lists solely in-frame clones and lacks some. Clone size and V and J calls were adopted from that table, with D and trimming inferred from the DNA. The repertoire consists of 200,000 or so clones, with approximately 84% occurring once and the leading ten covering under 3.5%. This record comes from a study of blood T cell repertoires in COVID-19. Study-level background: Specimens from acute and convalescent COVID-19 originated in the United States, Italy and Spain. In each case, the material was cDNA or gDNA derived from T cells, B-cell-depleted T cells, or PBMCs.

The CDR3 spans 16 residues. V shed 5 bases and J shed 1 base, with 15 bases lying between them. The V gene's germline CDR1 is KGHSH and CDR2 LQKENI. The genes are TRBV18 and TRBJ2-1, with D possibly matching TRBD2 (6 bases). This clonotype originated in a man aged 45 to 65 who had recovered from COVID-19. Sequenced material: peripheral blood. This CDR3 reads CASSTLARASYNEQFF. The DNA for the CDR3 is TGTGCCAGCTCAACTCTAGCGCGGGCGTCCTACAATGAGCAGTTCTTC.